The 21 T cell receptor beta chains listed next were all sequenced from one sample in a study of beta chain features in type 1 diabetes. Study-wide points: Moderately but significantly shorter TCRB CDR3s were found in Type 1 diabetes patients in all four CD4+ subsets.

No antigen has been assigned to these receptors. Reverse transcribing all isolated RNA meant expressed TCRB transcripts were sequenced. Sequenced by immunoSEQ multiplex PCR; TCRdb stores in-frame clones only, minus some. In the table there are 600,000 to 750,000 clones, around an eighth of which are singletons. Sequenced sample: naive CD4+ T cells from blood. The source is a young man with type 1 diabetes.

This chain uses TRBV7-3 with TRBJ2-5; 13 bases fit TRBD2. V dropped 5 bases and J dropped 0; count of bases not matched to a gene: 3. Per germline, CDR1 SGHTA and CDR2 FQGTGA. This CDR3 has 16 residues. The CDR3 DNA follows: TGTGCCAGCAGCCTTGGACTAGCGGGGGACCAAGAGACCCAGTACTTC. Translated: CASSLGLAGDQETQYF.

This sequence joins TRBV7-8 and TRBJ2-1; TRBD2 matches 13 bases. V lost 6 bases, J lost 6 bases, and 11 bases stayed unmatched. The CDR3 extends over 17 amino acids. CDR1 is SGHVS, CDR2 FQNEAQ, per germline. This chain's CDR3 is CASRVWTSGGPINEQFF. The CDR3, as DNA: TGTGCCAGCAGGGTCTGGACTAGCGGGGGACCCATCAATGAGCAGTTCTTC.

The chain has TRBV11-1 and TRBJ1-1; 9 bases line up with TRBD1. This CDR3 spans 15 amino acids. V lost 5 bases, J lost 1 base, and 5 bases stayed unmatched. Germline V gene lookup returns CDR1 SGHAT and CDR2 FQDESV (reference sequence). This CDR3 is CASSLGTGRNTEAFF. Written as DNA, the CDR3 is TGTGCCAGCAGCCTGGGGACAGGGAGGAACACTGAAGCTTTCTTT.

The rearrangement joins TRBV2 to TRBJ2-1, with TRBD1 matching over 8 bases. The CDR3 consists of 15 residues. The germline V gene encodes CDR1 SNHLY and CDR2 FYNNEI. The trim removed 6 bases at V and 4 bases at J, leaving 8 bases unmatched. The DNA for the CDR3 is TGTGCCAGCAGATCCGACCGGACAGGGTACAATGAGCAGTTCTTC. It codes for CASRSDRTGYNEQFF.

Comment on this clone: Since a much larger clone is just one base distant, this may be a read error. The same CDR3 is also encoded by other DNA sequences in this sample. The rearrangement joins TRBV9 to TRBJ2-1; D call uncertain. Germline values: CDR1 SGDLS, CDR2 YYNGEE. The CDR3 is 11 residues long. Trimming removed 4 bases from V and 4 bases from J, with 3 bases in between. Here the CDR3 DNA reads TGTGCCAGCAGCATTTACAATGAGCAGTTCTTC. It is translated as CASSIYNEQFF. Supplemented by reference TRBV9 and TRBJ2-1, the full variable domain reads DSGVTQTPKHLITATGQRVTLRCSPRSGDLSVYWYQQSLDQGLQFLIQYYNGEERAKGNILERFSAQQFPDLHSELNLSSLELGDSALYFCASSIYNEQFFGPGTRLTVL.

This chain links TRBV7-2 with TRBJ1-3; unclear D gene. The V and J ends lost 5 bases and 6 bases respectively, with 20 bases between them. The CDR3 is 16 amino acids. CDR1 SGHTA and CDR2 FQGNSA come from the germline V gene. CDR3 DNA: TGTGCCAGCAGCCATCGGGTCTCGGGCTTTGAAAACACCATATATTTT. This encodes CASSHRVSGFENTIYF.

The V gene is TRBV4-3, the J gene TRBJ1-4; possibly TRBD1 for D (5 bases). Germline values: CDR1 LGHNA, CDR2 YSLEER. The CDR3 totals 15 residues. Trimming left V 4 bases short and J 0 bases short, with 9 bases between. CDR3 region: CASSPGPATNEKLFF. The CDR3 region has the DNA TGCGCCAGCAGCCCAGGGCCTGCAACTAATGAAAAACTGTTTTTT.

V is TRBV4-3 and J is TRBJ2-5; unclear D gene. Germline V gives CDR1 LGHNA, CDR2 YSLEER. CDR3 length equals 14 residues. V gave up 0 bases and J gave up 8 bases, with 13 bases separating them. DNA for the CDR3: TGCGCCAGCAGCCAAGATCGTGGTGCGGCTACCCAGTACTTC. Amino acids: CASSQDRGAATQYF.

There are a few counts of this clone. The V and J genes are TRBV5-4 and TRBJ1-1; TRBD1 agrees at 7 bases. The germline V gene has CDR1 SGHNT and CDR2 YYREEE (reference sequence). This CDR3 contains 13 residues. The junction had 5 bases not matched to a gene; V was cut back by 4 bases and J by 5 bases. For the CDR3, the DNA is TGTGCCAGCAGCCTGACAGGGTTGACTGAAGCTTTCTTT. Amino acids: CASSLTGLTEAFF.

This clone showed up just a few times. CDR3 sequence: CASSQDFQGSGNTIYF. DNA of the CDR3: TGCGCCAGCAGCCAAGATTTCCAGGGCTCTGGAAACACCATATATTTT. The V gene is TRBV4-1, the J gene TRBJ1-3; D is perhaps TRBD1 (5 bases). This CDR3 contains 16 residues. Trimming shortened V by 0 bases and J by 0 bases, and 9 bases separated the two germline ends. Germline V lookup: CDR1 MGHRA, CDR2 YSYEKL.

The rearrangement links TRBV6-1 to TRBJ1-1; the D is unclear. Trimming removed 6 bases at V and 0 bases at J, with 11 bases between. The CDR3 length is 14 residues. Germline V gene data show CDR1 as MNHNS and CDR2 as SASEGT. The CDR3 here is CASRENGLNTEAFF. Written as DNA, the CDR3 is TGTGCCAGCAGGGAGAACGGCCTGAACACTGAAGCTTTCTTT.

This clone has more than one count but fewer than ten. This chain joins TRBV9 and TRBJ2-5; a possible D gene is TRBD1 (5 bases). There are 15 residues in the CDR3. Germline CDR1 SGDLS, CDR2 YYNGEE. The ends were cut back, 0 bases at V and 3 bases at J, with 12 bases in the middle. CDR3 protein: CASSVGVRVEETQYF. CDR3 nucleotide sequence: TGTGCCAGCAGCGTAGGGGTCAGGGTAGAAGAGACCCAGTACTTC.

There are a few counts of this clone. The CDR3 loop is CASSPFDRGSNQPQHF. CDR3 DNA sequence: TGTGCCAGCTCACCGTTTGACAGGGGCTCCAATCAGCCCCAGCATTTT. The gene calls are TRBV18 and TRBJ1-5, with TRBD1 matching 8 bases. This CDR3 region has 16 residues. Germline trimming cut 3 bases from V and 3 bases from J; bases unmatched to any gene: 7. Germline V gene lookup returns CDR1 KGHSH and CDR2 LQKENI. The variable domain in full, with the rest retrieved from reference TRBV18 and TRBJ1-5, is NAGVMQNPRHLVRRRGQEARLRCSPMKGHSHVYWYRQLPEEGLKFMVYLQKENIIDESGMPKERFSAEFPKEGPSILRIQQVVRGDSAAYFCASSPFDRGSNQPQHFGDGTRLSIL.

The chain is built from TRBV6-5 and TRBJ2-1, with D possibly being TRBD1 (6 bases). The CDR3 extends over 13 amino acids. Germline-derived CDR1 and CDR2 are MNHEY and SVGAGI. Trimming cost V 4 bases and J 9 bases, with 13 bases left between them. The CDR3 coding sequence is TGTGCCAGCAGTTTCAGGGGAGTTGGTGAGCAGTTCTTC. This translates into CASSFRGVGEQFF.

This chain uses TRBV29-1 with TRBJ1-1, with TRBD1 as a possible D gene (5 bases). The germline gives CDR1 SQVTM, CDR2 ANQGSEA. The CDR3 totals 13 residues. The V end lost 6 bases, the J end lost 4 bases, and 15 bases lay between the germline ends. The CDR3 spells CSVSRVLSTEAFF. DNA of the CDR3: TGCAGCGTGTCCAGGGTACTAAGCACTGAAGCTTTCTTT.

V usage is TRBV30 and J usage is TRBJ2-1; possible D gene TRBD1, 6 bases. Germline V gene data show CDR1 as GTSNPN and CDR2 as SVGIG (reference sequence). Trimming left V 2 bases short and J 6 bases short, with 11 bases between. The CDR3 extends over 13 amino acids. Here the CDR3 reads CAWSYQTGNEQFF. The CDR3 DNA reads as TGTGCCTGGAGTTACCAGACAGGCAATGAGCAGTTCTTC. The variable domain in full, completed from reference TRBV30 and TRBJ2-1, reads SQTIHQWPATLVQPVGSPLSLECTVEGTSNPNLYWYRQAAGRGLQLLFYSVGIGQISSEVPQNLSASRPQDRQFILSSKKLLLSDSGFYLCAWSYQTGNEQFFGPGTRLTVL.

This clone was recorded a few times. The same CDR3 arises from other DNA sequences in this sample as well. The chain is built from TRBV6-6 and TRBJ1-1, with 9 bases that match TRBD1. CDR1 and CDR2 (germline): MNHNY, SVGAGI (reference sequence). V gave up 0 bases and J gave up 2 bases; unmatched junction bases: 1. The length of the CDR3 is 15 residues. Written as DNA, the CDR3 is TGTGCCAGCAGTTACTCACAGGGGGCTAACACTGAAGCTTTCTTT. It codes for CASSYSQGANTEAFF.

The sample holds a few counts of this clone. The genes are TRBV2 and TRBJ1-2; D is perhaps TRBD1 (6 bases). The ends were cut back, 4 bases at V and 4 bases at J, with 13 bases in the middle. CDR3 size: 14 residues. CDR1 and CDR2 (germline): SNHLY, FYNNEI. The CDR3 nucleotides read TGTGCCAGCAGTGGAGGGGGGACAAGCTATGGCTACACCTTC. Protein product: CASSGGGTSYGYTF.

This clone was seen ten or more times. The sample holds other DNA sequences that translate to the same CDR3. The J gene is TRBJ2-1, the V gene TRBV11-2; TRBD1 might be the D (5 bases). The CDR3 consists of 15 residues. V shed 1 base and J shed 1 base, with 8 bases lying between them. From germline, CDR1 is SGHAT and CDR2 FQNNGV. As DNA, the CDR3 is TGTGCCAGCAGCTTAGCGCAGGGTTCCTACAATGAGCAGTTCTTC. Protein sequence: CASSLAQGSYNEQFF.

The chain employs TRBV25-1 and TRBJ2-3; TRBD1 matches at 7 bases. This CDR3 spans 15 amino acids. Germline V gives CDR1 MGHDK, CDR2 SYGVNS. Trimming took 6 bases from V and 1 from J; bases not matched to a gene: 7. The CDR3 protein is CASSTQGWGTDTQYF. CDR3 nucleotides: TGTGCCAGCAGCACACAGGGGTGGGGCACAGATACGCAGTATTTT. Complete variable domain (other parts from reference TRBV25-1 and TRBJ2-3): EADIYQTPRYLVIGTGKKITLECSQTMGHDKMYWYQQDPGMELHLIHYSYGVNSTEKGDLSSESTVSRIRTEHFPLTLESARPSHTSQYLCASSTQGWGTDTQYFGPGTRLTVL.

The chain uses TRBV6-6 and TRBJ2-7, with D hard to call. Germline loops: CDR1 MNHNY, CDR2 SVGAGI (reference sequence). The CDR3 spans 15 residues. Trimming removed 7 bases at V and 0 bases at J, with 16 bases between. Here the CDR3 reads CASTLTSVSSYEQYF. DNA of the CDR3: TGTGCCAGCACACTGACCTCAGTGTCCTCCTACGAGCAGTACTTC.